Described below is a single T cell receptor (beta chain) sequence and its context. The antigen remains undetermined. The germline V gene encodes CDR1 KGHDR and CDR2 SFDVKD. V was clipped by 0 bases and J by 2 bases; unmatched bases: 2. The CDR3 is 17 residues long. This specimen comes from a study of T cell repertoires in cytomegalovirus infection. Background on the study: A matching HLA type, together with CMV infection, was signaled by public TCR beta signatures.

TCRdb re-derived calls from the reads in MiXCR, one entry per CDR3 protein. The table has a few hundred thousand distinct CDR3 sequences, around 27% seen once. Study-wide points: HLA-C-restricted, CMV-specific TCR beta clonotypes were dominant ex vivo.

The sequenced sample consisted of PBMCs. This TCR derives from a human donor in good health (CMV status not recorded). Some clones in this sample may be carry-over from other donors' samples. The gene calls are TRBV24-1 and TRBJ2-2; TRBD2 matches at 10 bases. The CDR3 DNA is TGTGCCACCAGTGATTTGGGACTAGCGGCAAACACCGGGGAGCTGTTTTTT. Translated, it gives CATSDLGLAANTGELFF.